This T cell receptor (beta chain) was sequenced during a study of neoadjuvant anti-PD-1 for oral cavity cancer. These newly diagnosed stage II-IVA oral cavity squamous cell carcinoma patients had no prior systemic or radiation treatment. Germline V lookup: CDR1 LNHNV, CDR2 YYDKDF (reference sequence). J gave up 4 bases and V 5 bases, and 10 bases lay outside the gene matches. CDR3 size: 16 residues. Blood libraries mostly used around 0.45 ug genomic DNA, six replicates each. Libraries were prepared by immunoSEQ multiplex PCR; TCRdb keeps only in-frame clonotypes and omits some of them. The repertoire has around 81,000 clones, approximately 84% of them found once; the top ten carry 3.1%.

This receptor was identified in a person aged 35-80 years with oral cavity squamous cell carcinoma. The chain has TRBV15 and TRBJ2-1; 8 bases match TRBD1. Here the sequenced sample was PBMCs, taken before nivolumab (anti-PD-1) treatment. DNA of the CDR3: TGTGCCACCAGCGCAGCCAACAGGGGGAAATACAATGAGCAGTTCTTC. Its translation is CATSAANRGKYNEQFF. Using reference TRBV15 and TRBJ2-1 for the parts outside the CDR3, the full variable domain is DAMVIQNPRYQVTQFGKPVTLSCSQTLNHNVMYWYQQKSSQAPKLLFHYYDKDFNNEADTPDNFQSRRPNTSFCFLDIRSPGLGDTAMYLCATSAANRGKYNEQFFGPGTRLTVL.